The entry below gives a single TCR beta chain sequence along with its context. These data are taken from a study of esophageal squamous cell carcinoma under preoperative chemotherapy. Germline CDR1 and CDR2: LGHDT and YNNKEL (reference sequence). This CDR3 is built from 16 residues. Deletions cut 1 base from V and 3 bases from J, with 13 bases between. Time point in this sample: before preoperative PTX-NDP chemotherapy. MiXCR, run by TCRdb on the PCR reads, gives a single entry per CDR3 protein. The sample has about 6,600 distinct CDR3 sequences, 25% to 40% seen once. The source is a human donor with esophageal squamous cell carcinoma. The donor label of this sample is uncertain. The sample here was taken from a patient given preoperative chemotherapy. The chain has TRBV3-1 and TRBJ2-1; D call uncertain. DNA for the CDR3: TGTGCCAGCAGCCAAGCGGCAGGAGCGTTCTACAATGAGCAGTTCTTC. It specifies CASSQAAGAFYNEQFF.